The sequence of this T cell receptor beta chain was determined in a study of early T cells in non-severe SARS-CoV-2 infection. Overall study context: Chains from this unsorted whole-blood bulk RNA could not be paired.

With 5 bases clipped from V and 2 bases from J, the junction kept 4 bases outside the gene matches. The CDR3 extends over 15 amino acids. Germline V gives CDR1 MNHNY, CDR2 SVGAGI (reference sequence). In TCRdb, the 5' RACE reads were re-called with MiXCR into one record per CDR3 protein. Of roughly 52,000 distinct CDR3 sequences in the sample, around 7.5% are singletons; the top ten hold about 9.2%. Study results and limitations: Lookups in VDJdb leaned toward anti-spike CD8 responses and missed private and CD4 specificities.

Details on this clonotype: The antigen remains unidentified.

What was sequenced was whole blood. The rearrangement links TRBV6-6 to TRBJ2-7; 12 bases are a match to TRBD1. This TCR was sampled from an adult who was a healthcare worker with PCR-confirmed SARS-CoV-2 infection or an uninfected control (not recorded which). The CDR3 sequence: CASSGTGGSPYEQYF. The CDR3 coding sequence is TGTGCCAGCAGTGGGACAGGGGGCAGTCCCTACGAGCAGTACTTC.